One sample yielded the 27 T cell receptor beta chains listed below, sequenced in a study of T cell responses to AZD1222 COVID-19 vaccine. Sequencing used immunoSEQ multiplex PCR; TCRdb keeps in-frame clones, though not all of them. The table shows 55,000 to 65,000 clones, with about 80% occurring only once. This sample comprised peripheral blood, obtained 28 days after the second AZD1222 dose. Receptors were obtained from an adult who received the AZD1222 COVID-19 vaccine.

V gene TRBV7-9 combines with J gene TRBJ1-1, with a tentative D call TRBD1 (6 bases). The ends were cut back, 5 bases at V and 11 bases at J, with 18 bases in the middle. The germline gives CDR1 SEHNR, CDR2 FQNEAQ (reference sequence). The CDR3 loop spans 13 amino acids. CDR3 in amino acids: CASSQITTGSAFF. The CDR3 DNA reads as TGTGCCAGCAGCCAAATAACTACAGGGAGCGCTTTCTTT.

The genes are TRBV28 and TRBJ1-5; 11 bases align to TRBD1. Unmatched junction bases numbered 4, after V lost 5 bases and J lost 4 bases. The CDR3 length is 15 residues. Germline CDR1 reads MDHEN; CDR2 reads SYDVKM. The CDR3 reads CASSVGTGGNQPQHF. The CDR3 bases are TGTGCCAGCAGTGTGGGGACAGGGGGAAATCAGCCCCAGCATTTT. Supplemented by reference TRBV28 and TRBJ1-5, the full variable domain reads DVKVTQSSRYLVKRTGEKVFLECVQDMDHENMFWYRQDPGLGLRLIYFSYDVKMKEKGDIPEGYSVSREKKERFSLILESASTNQTSMYLCASSVGTGGNQPQHFGDGTRLSIL.

This clone was picked up one time. The chain couples TRBV6-5 to TRBJ2-7; 9 bases agree with TRBD1. The CDR3 has 14 amino acids. The V gene end was trimmed by 8 bases and the J gene end by 5 bases; junction bases not matched to a gene: 10. CDR1 and CDR2 (germline): MNHEY, SVGAGI. The CDR3 region is CASGSPDRGDEQYF. In DNA form, the CDR3 reads TGTGCCAGCGGGTCCCCGGACAGGGGCGACGAGCAGTACTTC.

This clone was counted a few times. The chain is built from TRBV25-1 and TRBJ1-6; D ambiguous. Trimming cost V 1 base and J 5 bases, with 9 bases left between them. This CDR3 has 15 amino acids. Germline V gene data show CDR1 as MGHDK and CDR2 as SYGVNS. CDR3 DNA sequence: TGTGCCAGCAGTGAATTGGCACTTAATAATTCACCCCTCCACTTT. The encoded protein is CASSELALNNSPLHF.

This clone has only a few counts. This chain joins TRBV29-1 and TRBJ1-5; D remains unclear. Germline V gives CDR1 SQVTM, CDR2 ANQGSEA. With 3 bases removed from V and 1 base from J, the gap between germline ends came to 7 bases. This CDR3 is built from 13 residues. The CDR3 sequence is CSVEESSNQPQHF. CDR3 sequence (DNA): TGCAGCGTTGAGGAGTCGAGCAATCAGCCCCAGCATTTT.

The rearrangement joins TRBV15 to TRBJ2-1; D is unresolved. From germline, CDR1 is LNHNV and CDR2 YYDKDF (reference sequence). The CDR3 spans 13 residues. V lost 0 bases and J 5 bases, leaving 5 bases between the germline ends. The CDR3 loop is CATSRERHNEQFF. The CDR3 DNA reads TGTGCCACCAGCAGAGAGCGACACAATGAGCAGTTCTTC.

V is TRBV7-2 and J is TRBJ2-4; D is unclear. Germline V gene data show CDR1 as SGHTA and CDR2 as FQGNSA. The length of the CDR3 is 17 residues. The ends were cut back, 1 base at V and 0 bases at J, with 13 bases in the middle. DNA for the CDR3: TGTGCCAGCAGCTTAGATAGGAGTGGCGGAGCCAAAAACATTCAGTACTTC. It is translated as CASSLDRSGGAKNIQYF.

There are a few counts of this clone. CDR3 coding DNA: TGTGCCAGCAGTTTCGTTTGGGGCGGGGGAAGCAATCAGCCCCAGCATTTT. As protein: CASSFVWGGGSNQPQHF. The chain links TRBV28 to TRBJ1-5; possibly TRBD1 for D (5 bases). The germline gives CDR1 MDHEN, CDR2 SYDVKM. The ends were cut back, 3 bases at V and 1 base at J, with 16 bases in the middle. The CDR3 runs 17 residues.

The chain recombines TRBV28 with TRBJ1-2; the D gene is possibly TRBD1 (6 bases). The CDR3 contains 14 residues. The V gene's germline CDR1 is MDHEN and CDR2 SYDVKM. The V and J ends lost 2 bases and 4 bases respectively, with 11 bases between them. The CDR3 bases are TGTGCCAGCAGTTTAGATAGGGGGGTCTATGGCTACACCTTC. This encodes CASSLDRGVYGYTF.

This CDR3 reads CASSSGPGGGRSNQPQHF. Written as DNA, the CDR3 is TGTGCCAGTAGTTCGGGACCCGGCGGTGGTCGTAGCAATCAGCCCCAGCATTTT. The J gene is TRBJ1-5, the V gene TRBV19, with D possibly TRBD1 on 5 matching bases. The CDR3 length is 18 residues. V lost 5 bases, J lost 0 bases, and 20 bases lay in between. Per the germline V gene, CDR1 is LNHDA and CDR2 is SQIVND (reference sequence).

The CDR3 here is CASSEHKGVGTQYF. CDR3 DNA sequence: TGTGCCAGCAGTGAACATAAAGGGGTGGGGACCCAGTACTTC. The rearrangement uses TRBV6-1 and TRBJ2-5, with TRBD1 as a possible D gene (5 bases). The V and J ends lost 2 bases and 7 bases respectively, with 14 bases between them. The CDR3 length is 14 residues. Germline-derived CDR1 and CDR2 are MNHNS and SASEGT.

This clone was observed a single time. The rearrangement joins TRBV5-3 to TRBJ2-4; 9 positions match TRBD2. TRBV5-3 is given ORF status, its function remaining uncertain. V was pared by 1 base and J by 1 base, with 6 bases of the junction left unmatched. The CDR3 loop spans 17 amino acids. CDR3 amino acids: CARSLLAGKVAKNIQYF. CDR3 in DNA: TGTGCCAGAAGCTTGCTAGCGGGGAAGGTGGCCAAAAACATTCAGTACTTC.

This clone showed up just a few times. The chain couples TRBV7-7 to TRBJ2-3; no reliable D call. The CDR3 extends over 13 amino acids. Between the trimmed V and J ends, which lost 1 base and 2 bases, there was a span of 4 bases. Germline V gives CDR1 SSHAT, CDR2 FNYEAQ (reference sequence). CDR3 in DNA: TGTGCCAGCAGCTTAGACTCCACAGATACGCAGTATTTT. Translating it yields CASSLDSTDTQYF.

The J gene is TRBJ1-2, the V gene TRBV10-3; tentatively, D is TRBD1 (6 bases). The ends were cut back, 0 bases at V and 0 bases at J, with 11 bases in the middle. Germline lookup yields CDR1 ENHRY and CDR2 SYGVKD. The CDR3 loop spans 16 amino acids. For the CDR3, the DNA is TGTGCCATCAGTGAGTCTGCGGGGGCTCCTAACTATGGCTACACCTTC. This codes for CAISESAGAPNYGYTF.

The chain joins TRBV19 to TRBJ1-6; D remains unclear. Germline CDR1 and CDR2: LNHDA and SQIVND (reference sequence). The V end was cut by 3 bases, the J end by 5 bases, with 14 bases between. CDR3 length: 16 residues. CDR3 residues: CASSMRYEGHNSPLHF. CDR3 nucleotides: TGTGCCAGTAGTATGCGGTATGAGGGCCATAATTCACCCCTCCACTTT. The whole variable domain, remainder taken from reference TRBV19 and TRBJ1-6, is DGGITQSPKYLFRKEGQNVTLSCEQNLNHDAMYWYRQDPGQGLRLIYYSQIVNDFQKGDIAEGYSVSREKKESFPLTVTSAQKNPTAFYLCASSMRYEGHNSPLHFGNGTRLTVT.

The chain is built from TRBV5-1 and TRBJ1-1; no clear D. V was clipped by 0 bases and J by 1 base, with 7 bases between them. The CDR3 length is 14 residues. Germline CDR1 and CDR2: SGHRS and YFSETQ. The CDR3 here is CASSLAAENTEAFF. CDR3 nucleotide sequence: TGCGCCAGCAGCTTGGCTGCCGAGAACACTGAAGCTTTCTTT.

This sequence joins TRBV27 and TRBJ1-5; D is possibly TRBD1 (5 bases). Trimming removed 5 bases from V and 1 base from J, with 12 bases in between. This CDR3 has 15 residues. In germline, CDR1 is MNHEY, CDR2 SMNVEV (reference sequence). As DNA, the CDR3 is TGTGCCAGCAGTCCGAGGGGCAGGAGCAATCAGCCCCAGCATTTT. Translation gives CASSPRGRSNQPQHF.

V usage is TRBV2 and J usage is TRBJ2-5; maybe TRBD1 (6 bases). The CDR3 runs to 13 residues. Trimming cost V 5 bases and J 1 base, with 8 bases left between them. Germline CDR1 is SNHLY and CDR2 is FYNNEI. The CDR3 DNA is TGTGCCAGCAGTAGGGACATCCAAGAGACCCAGTACTTC. The encoded protein is CASSRDIQETQYF.

V usage is TRBV7-2 and J usage is TRBJ2-7, with D tentatively TRBD2 (5 bases). Germline-derived CDR1 and CDR2 are SGHTA and FQGNSA. This CDR3 has 15 amino acids. Between the trimmed V and J ends, which lost 4 bases and 3 bases, there was a span of 16 bases. CDR3 sequence reads: CASSSVGRGGYEQYF. The CDR3 DNA reads as TGTGCCAGCAGCTCAGTCGGCCGGGGTGGCTACGAGCAGTACTTC. Full variable domain (remainder filled in from reference TRBV7-2 and TRBJ2-7): GAGVSQSPSNKVTEKGKDVELRCDPISGHTALYWYRQSLGQGLEFLIYFQGNSAPDKSGLPSDRFSAERTGGSVSTLTIQRTQQEDSAVYLCASSSVGRGGYEQYFGPGTRLTVT.

The chain has TRBV11-2 and TRBJ2-7; no definite D call. The CDR3 has 15 amino acids. Trimming pared 6 bases from V and 2 bases from J, leaving 17 bases between. The V gene's germline CDR1 is SGHAT and CDR2 FQNNGV. The CDR3 sequence: CASSLSSGRTYEQYF. The CDR3 nucleotides are TGTGCCAGCAGTCTTAGTTCGGGTAGGACCTACGAGCAGTACTTC. The full variable domain, with the rest looked up from reference TRBV11-2 and TRBJ2-7, is EAGVAQSPRYKIIEKRQSVAFWCNPISGHATLYWYQQILGQGPKLLIQFQNNGVVDDSQLPKDRFSAERLKGVDSTLKIQPAKLEDSAVYLCASSLSSGRTYEQYFGPGTRLTVT.

The chain links TRBV24-1 to TRBJ1-2; 8 bases map to TRBD1. Looked up from germline, CDR1 is KGHDR and CDR2 is SFDVKD. V was pared by 7 bases and J by 1 base, with 4 bases of the junction left unmatched. CDR3 length: 14 residues. CDR3 sequence (DNA): TGTGCCACCAGCGGACAGGGAAATAACTATGGCTACACCTTC. Amino acid sequence: CATSGQGNNYGYTF.

The genes are TRBV6-6 and TRBJ1-1; no clear D gene. The V end was cut by 4 bases, the J end by 8 bases, with 11 bases between. From germline, CDR1 is MNHNY and CDR2 SVGAGI (reference sequence). The CDR3 is made up of 12 amino acids. The CDR3 here is CASSWPSTEAFF. DNA for the CDR3: TGTGCCAGCAGTTGGCCCTCGACCGAAGCTTTCTTT.

This clone showed up just once. The V call is TRBV19, the J call TRBJ2-3; the D gene is possibly TRBD2 (7 bases). This CDR3 spans 15 amino acids. V lost 6 bases and J lost 0, with 13 bases in between. CDR1 and CDR2 from the germline V gene are LNHDA and SQIVND (reference sequence). The CDR3 DNA sequence: TGTGCCAGTAGCCAAGGGGGGGAAAGCACAGATACGCAGTATTTT. Translating it yields CASSQGGESTDTQYF.

This clone has a handful of counts. The gene calls are TRBV7-9 and TRBJ2-3; no clear D. Germline V CDR1 and CDR2: SEHNR, FQNEAQ (reference sequence). With 1 base removed from V and 2 bases from J, the gap between germline ends came to 4 bases. CDR3 length: 13 amino acids. In DNA, the CDR3 is TGTGCCAGCAGCTTAGAGGCCACAGATACGCAGTATTTT. Translated: CASSLEATDTQYF.

V usage is TRBV11-3 and J usage is TRBJ1-6; maybe TRBD1 (6 bases). Per germline, CDR1 SGHNT and CDR2 YENEEA. This CDR3 spans 14 amino acids. V lost 5 bases, J lost 6 bases, and 11 bases lay in between. The CDR3 here is CASSPGAANSPLHF. The CDR3 bases are TGTGCCAGCAGCCCAGGGGCGGCTAATTCACCCCTCCACTTT.

The chain carries TRBV11-2 and TRBJ2-1; 13 positions match TRBD2. Trimming at V came to 5 bases and at J to 5 bases, leaving 3 bases not matched to a gene. The CDR3 sequence is 15 residues long. The germline gives CDR1 SGHAT, CDR2 FQNNGV. The CDR3 is CASSPGTSGDNEQFF. In DNA, the CDR3 is TGTGCCAGCAGCCCAGGGACTAGCGGGGACAATGAGCAGTTCTTC.

The table lists this clone with a few counts. The chain is built from TRBV18 and TRBJ1-4, with D unresolved. Trimming pared 1 base from V and 1 base from J, leaving 4 bases between. This CDR3 has 14 residues. In germline, CDR1 is KGHSH, CDR2 LQKENI. The DNA for the CDR3 is TGTGCCAGCTCACCACTGGGAACTAATGAAAAACTGTTTTTT. As protein: CASSPLGTNEKLFF.